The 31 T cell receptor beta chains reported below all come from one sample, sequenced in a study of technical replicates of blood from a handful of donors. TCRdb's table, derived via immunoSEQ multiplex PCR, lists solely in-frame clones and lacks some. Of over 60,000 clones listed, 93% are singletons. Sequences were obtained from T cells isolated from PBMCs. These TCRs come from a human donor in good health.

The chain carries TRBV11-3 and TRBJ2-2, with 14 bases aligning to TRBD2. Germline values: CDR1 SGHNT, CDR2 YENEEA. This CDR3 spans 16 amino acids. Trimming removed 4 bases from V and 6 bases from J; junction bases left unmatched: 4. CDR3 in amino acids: CASSSRLAGGPGELFF. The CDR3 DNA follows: TGTGCCAGCAGCTCCCGACTAGCGGGGGGGCCCGGGGAGCTGTTTTTT.

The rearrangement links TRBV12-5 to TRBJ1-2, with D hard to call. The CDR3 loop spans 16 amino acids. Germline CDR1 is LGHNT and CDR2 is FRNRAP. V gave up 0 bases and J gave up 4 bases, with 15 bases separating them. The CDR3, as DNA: TGTGCTAGTGGTTTGGTCCTAACCGGTGACATCTATGGCTACACCTTC. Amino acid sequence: CASGLVLTGDIYGYTF.

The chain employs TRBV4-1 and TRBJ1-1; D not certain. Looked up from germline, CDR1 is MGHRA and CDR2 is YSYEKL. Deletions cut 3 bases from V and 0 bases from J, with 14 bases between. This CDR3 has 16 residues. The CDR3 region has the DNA TGCGCCAGCAGCCAGGGGTTGAGGGCCATGAACACTGAAGCTTTCTTT. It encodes CASSQGLRAMNTEAFF.

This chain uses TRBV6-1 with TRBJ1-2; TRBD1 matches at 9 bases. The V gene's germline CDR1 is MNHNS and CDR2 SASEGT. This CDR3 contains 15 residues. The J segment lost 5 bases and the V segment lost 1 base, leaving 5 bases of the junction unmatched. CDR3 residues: CASSEELGTGYGYTF. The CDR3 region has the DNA TGTGCCAGCAGTGAAGAGCTAGGGACAGGGTATGGCTACACCTTC.

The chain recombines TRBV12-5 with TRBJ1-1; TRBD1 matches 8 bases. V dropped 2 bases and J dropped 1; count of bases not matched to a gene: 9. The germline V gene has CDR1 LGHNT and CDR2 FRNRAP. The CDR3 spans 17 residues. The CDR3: CASGLRYIGQGNTEAFF. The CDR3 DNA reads TGTGCTAGTGGTTTGCGATACATCGGACAGGGGAACACTGAAGCTTTCTTT.

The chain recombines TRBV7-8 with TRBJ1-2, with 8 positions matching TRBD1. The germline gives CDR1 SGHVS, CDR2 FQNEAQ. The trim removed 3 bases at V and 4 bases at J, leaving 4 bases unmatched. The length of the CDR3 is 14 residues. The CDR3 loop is CASSLEQGGYGYTF. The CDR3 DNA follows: TGTGCCAGCAGCTTGGAACAGGGGGGCTATGGCTACACCTTC.

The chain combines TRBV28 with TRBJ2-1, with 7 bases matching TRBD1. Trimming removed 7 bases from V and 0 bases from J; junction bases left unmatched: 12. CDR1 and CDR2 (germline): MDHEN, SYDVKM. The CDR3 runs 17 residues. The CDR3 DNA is TGTGCCAGCACAATGCATAAGGGGACAGCCTCCTACAATGAGCAGTTCTTC. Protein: CASTMHKGTASYNEQFF.

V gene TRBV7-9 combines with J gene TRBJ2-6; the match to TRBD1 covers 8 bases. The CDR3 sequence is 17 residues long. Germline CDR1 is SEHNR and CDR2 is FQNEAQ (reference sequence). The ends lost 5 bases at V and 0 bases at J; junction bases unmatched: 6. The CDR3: CASSGQGKTSGANVLTF. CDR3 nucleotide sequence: TGTGCCAGCAGCGGACAGGGTAAAACCTCTGGGGCCAACGTCCTGACTTTC.

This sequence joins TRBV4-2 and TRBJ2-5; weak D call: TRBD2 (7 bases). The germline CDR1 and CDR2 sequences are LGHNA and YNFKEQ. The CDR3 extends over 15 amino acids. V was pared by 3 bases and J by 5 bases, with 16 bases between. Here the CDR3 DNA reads TGTGCCAGCAGCCAGGTACAGGGAGGGGTTGAGACCCAGTACTTC. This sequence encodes CASSQVQGGVETQYF.

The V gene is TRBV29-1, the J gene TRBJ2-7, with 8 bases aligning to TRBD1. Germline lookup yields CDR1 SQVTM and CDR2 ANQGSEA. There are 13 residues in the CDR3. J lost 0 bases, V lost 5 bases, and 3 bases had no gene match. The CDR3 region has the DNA TGCAGCGTTAGGGGACAGGCCTCCTACGAGCAGTACTTC. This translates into CSVRGQASYEQYF.

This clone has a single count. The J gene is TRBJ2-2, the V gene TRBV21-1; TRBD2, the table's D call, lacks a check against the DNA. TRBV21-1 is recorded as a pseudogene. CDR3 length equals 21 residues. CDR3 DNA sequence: TGTGCCAGCAGCAAAGCTTGCGGGAGCCCCCCTTTGGGTTCTAACACCGGGGAGCTGTTTTTT. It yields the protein CASSKACGSPPLGSNTGELFF.

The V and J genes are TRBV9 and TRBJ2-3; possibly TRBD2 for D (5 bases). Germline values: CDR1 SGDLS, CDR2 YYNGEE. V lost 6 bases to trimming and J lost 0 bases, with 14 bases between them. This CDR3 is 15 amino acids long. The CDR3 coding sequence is TGTGCCAGCACTACGAGCGGAACTAGCACAGATACGCAGTATTTT. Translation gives CASTTSGTSTDTQYF.

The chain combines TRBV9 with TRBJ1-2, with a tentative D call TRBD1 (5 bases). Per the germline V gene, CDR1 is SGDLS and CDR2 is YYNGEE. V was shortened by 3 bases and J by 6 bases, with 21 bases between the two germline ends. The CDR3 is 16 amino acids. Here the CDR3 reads CASSAVKTSGFHGYTF. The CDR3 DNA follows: TGTGCCAGCAGCGCAGTAAAAACATCAGGGTTTCATGGCTACACCTTC.

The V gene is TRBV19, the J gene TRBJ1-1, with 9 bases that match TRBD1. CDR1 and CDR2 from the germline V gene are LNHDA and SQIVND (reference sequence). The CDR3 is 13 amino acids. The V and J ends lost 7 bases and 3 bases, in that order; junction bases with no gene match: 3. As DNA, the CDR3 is TGTGCCAGTAAGAACAGGGGGCACACTGAAGCTTTCTTT. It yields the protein CASKNRGHTEAFF.

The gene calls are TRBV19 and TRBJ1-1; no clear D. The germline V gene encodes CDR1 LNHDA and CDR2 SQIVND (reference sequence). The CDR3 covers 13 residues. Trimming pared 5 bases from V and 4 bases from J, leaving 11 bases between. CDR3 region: CASSFVLSTEAFF. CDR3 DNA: TGTGCCAGTAGTTTTGTCTTGAGCACTGAAGCTTTCTTT.

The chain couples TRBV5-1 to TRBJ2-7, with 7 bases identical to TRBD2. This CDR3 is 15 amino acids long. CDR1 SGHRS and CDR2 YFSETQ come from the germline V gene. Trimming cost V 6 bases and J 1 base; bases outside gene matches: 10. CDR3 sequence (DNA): TGCGCCAGCACCTCATTCCCTAGCGGATCCTACGAGCAGTACTTC. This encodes CASTSFPSGSYEQYF. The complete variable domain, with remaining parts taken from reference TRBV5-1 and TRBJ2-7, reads KAGVTQTPRYLIKTRGQQVTLSCSPISGHRSVSWYQQTPGQGLQFLFEYFSETQRNKGNFPGRFSGRQFSNSRSEMNVSTLELGDSALYLCASTSFPSGSYEQYFGPGTRLTVT.

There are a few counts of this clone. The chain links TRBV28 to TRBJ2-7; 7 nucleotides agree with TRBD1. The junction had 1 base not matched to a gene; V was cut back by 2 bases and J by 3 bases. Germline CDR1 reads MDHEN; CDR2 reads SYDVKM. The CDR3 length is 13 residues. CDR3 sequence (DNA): TGTGCCAGCAGTTTAAGGGGGCTCTACGAGCAGTACTTC. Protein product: CASSLRGLYEQYF.

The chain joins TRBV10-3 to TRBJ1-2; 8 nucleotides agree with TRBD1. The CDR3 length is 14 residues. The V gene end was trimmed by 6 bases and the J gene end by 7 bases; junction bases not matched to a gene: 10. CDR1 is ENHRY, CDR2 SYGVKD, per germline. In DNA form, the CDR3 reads TGTGCCATCAGGGGTTCGACAGGGGAGATTGGCTACACCTTC. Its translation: CAIRGSTGEIGYTF.

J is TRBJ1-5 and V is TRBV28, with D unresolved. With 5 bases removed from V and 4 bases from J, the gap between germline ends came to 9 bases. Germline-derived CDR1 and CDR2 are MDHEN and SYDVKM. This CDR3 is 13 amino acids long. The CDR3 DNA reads TGTGCCAGCAGTATCCCTAAGAATCAGCCCCAGCATTTT. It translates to CASSIPKNQPQHF. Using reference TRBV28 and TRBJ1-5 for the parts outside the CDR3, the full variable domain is DVKVTQSSRYLVKRTGEKVFLECVQDMDHENMFWYRQDPGLGLRLIYFSYDVKMKEKGDIPEGYSVSREKKERFSLILESASTNQTSMYLCASSIPKNQPQHFGDGTRLSIL.

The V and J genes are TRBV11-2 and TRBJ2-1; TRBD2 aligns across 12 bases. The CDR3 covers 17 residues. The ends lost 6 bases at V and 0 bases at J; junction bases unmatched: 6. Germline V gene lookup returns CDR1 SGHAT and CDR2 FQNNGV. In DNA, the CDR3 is TGTGCCAGCAGGACCGGGACTAGCGGGCCCTCCTACAATGAGCAGTTCTTC. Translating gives CASRTGTSGPSYNEQFF.

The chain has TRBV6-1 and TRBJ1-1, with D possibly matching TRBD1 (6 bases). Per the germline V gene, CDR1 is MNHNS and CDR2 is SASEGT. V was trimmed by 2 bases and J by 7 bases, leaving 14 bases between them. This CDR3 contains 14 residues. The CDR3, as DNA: TGTGCCAGCAGTGAATTGGGGGCTGGGGGTGAAGCTTTCTTT. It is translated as CASSELGAGGEAFF.

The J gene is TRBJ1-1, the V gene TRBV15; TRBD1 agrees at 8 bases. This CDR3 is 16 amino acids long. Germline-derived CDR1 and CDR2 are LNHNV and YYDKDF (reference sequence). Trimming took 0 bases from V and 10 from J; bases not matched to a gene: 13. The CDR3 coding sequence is TGTGCCACCAGCAGAGAATTGACGGGACAGGCCGGGGGAGCTTTCTTT. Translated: CATSRELTGQAGGAFF. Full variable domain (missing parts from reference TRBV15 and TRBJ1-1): DAMVIQNPRYQVTQFGKPVTLSCSQTLNHNVMYWYQQKSSQAPKLLFHYYDKDFNNEADTPDNFQSRRPNTSFCFLDIRSPGLGDTAMYLCATSRELTGQAGGAFFGQGTRLTVV.

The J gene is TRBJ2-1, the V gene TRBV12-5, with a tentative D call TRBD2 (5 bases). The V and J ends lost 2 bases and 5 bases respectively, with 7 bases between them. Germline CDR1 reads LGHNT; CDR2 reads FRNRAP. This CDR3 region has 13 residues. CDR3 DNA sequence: TGTGCTAGTGGTTTGACTAGTGACAATGAGCAGTTCTTC. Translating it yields CASGLTSDNEQFF.

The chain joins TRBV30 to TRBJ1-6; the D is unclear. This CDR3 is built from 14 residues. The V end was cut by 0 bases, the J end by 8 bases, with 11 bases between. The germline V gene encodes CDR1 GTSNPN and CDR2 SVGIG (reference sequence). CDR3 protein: CAWSVIVTYSPLHF. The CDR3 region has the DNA TGTGCCTGGAGTGTCATTGTAACTTATTCACCCCTCCACTTT.

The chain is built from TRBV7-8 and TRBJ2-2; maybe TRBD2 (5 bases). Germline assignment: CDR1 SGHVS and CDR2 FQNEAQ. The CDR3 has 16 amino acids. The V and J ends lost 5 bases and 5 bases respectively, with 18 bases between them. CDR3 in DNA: TGTGCCAGCAGCGCCACGACCCGTAGGGAGACCGGGGAGCTGTTTTTT. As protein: CASSATTRRETGELFF.

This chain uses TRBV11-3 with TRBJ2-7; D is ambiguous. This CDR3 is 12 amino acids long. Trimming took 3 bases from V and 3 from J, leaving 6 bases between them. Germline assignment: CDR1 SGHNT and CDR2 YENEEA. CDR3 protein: CASSLSYYEQYF. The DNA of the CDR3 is TGTGCCAGCAGCTTGAGTTACTACGAGCAGTACTTC.

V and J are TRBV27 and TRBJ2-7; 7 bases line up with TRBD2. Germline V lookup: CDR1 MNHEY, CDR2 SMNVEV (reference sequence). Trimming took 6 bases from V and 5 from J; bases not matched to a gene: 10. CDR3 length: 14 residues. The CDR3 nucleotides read TGTGCCAGCAGAGAGGCGGGAGCAGGGAACGAGCAGTACTTC. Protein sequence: CASREAGAGNEQYF.

CDR3 region: CASSWDPLAGIDEQFF. DNA for the CDR3: TGTGCCAGCAGTTGGGACCCACTAGCGGGAATCGATGAGCAGTTCTTC. V gene TRBV6-5 combines with J gene TRBJ2-1, with 10 positions matching TRBD2. V shed 4 bases, J shed 8 bases, and the junction held 11 bases outside the gene matches. The germline V gene encodes CDR1 MNHEY and CDR2 SVGAGI. The CDR3 length is 16 residues.

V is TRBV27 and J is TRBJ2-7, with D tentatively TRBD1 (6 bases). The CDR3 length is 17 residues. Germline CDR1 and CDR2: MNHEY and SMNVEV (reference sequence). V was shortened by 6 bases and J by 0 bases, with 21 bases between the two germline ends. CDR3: CASSPAAGAPSSYEQYF. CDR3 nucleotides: TGTGCCAGCAGCCCGGCGGCAGGGGCTCCCAGCTCCTACGAGCAGTACTTC.

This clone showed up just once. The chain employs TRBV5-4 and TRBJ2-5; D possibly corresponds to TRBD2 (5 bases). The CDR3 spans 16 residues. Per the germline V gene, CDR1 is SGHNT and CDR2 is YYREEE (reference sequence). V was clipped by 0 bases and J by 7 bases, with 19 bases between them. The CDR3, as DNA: TGTGCCAGCAGCTTGGTCGCGTATGGGCAAGCGGCGACCCAGTACTTC. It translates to CASSLVAYGQAATQYF.

CDR3 protein: CASSQLSTNEKLFF. The CDR3 DNA follows: TGCGCCAGCAGCCAATTGAGTACCAATGAAAAACTGTTTTTT. The chain carries TRBV5-1 and TRBJ1-4, with D unresolved. The germline gives CDR1 SGHRS, CDR2 YFSETQ. The V gene lost 4 bases and the J gene lost 5 bases, with 12 bases spanning the gap. The CDR3 has 14 residues. Variable domain in full (rest from reference TRBV5-1 and TRBJ1-4): KAGVTQTPRYLIKTRGQQVTLSCSPISGHRSVSWYQQTPGQGLQFLFEYFSETQRNKGNFPGRFSGRQFSNSRSEMNVSTLELGDSALYLCASSQLSTNEKLFFGSGTQLSVL.